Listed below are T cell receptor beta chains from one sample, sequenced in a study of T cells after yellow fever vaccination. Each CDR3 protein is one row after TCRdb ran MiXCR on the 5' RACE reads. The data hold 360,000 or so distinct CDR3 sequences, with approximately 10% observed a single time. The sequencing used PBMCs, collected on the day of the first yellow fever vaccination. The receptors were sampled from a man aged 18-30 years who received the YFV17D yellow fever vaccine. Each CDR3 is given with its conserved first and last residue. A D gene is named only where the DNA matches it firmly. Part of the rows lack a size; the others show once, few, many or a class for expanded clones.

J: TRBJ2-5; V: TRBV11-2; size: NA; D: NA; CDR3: CASSFRGPQETQYF; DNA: TGTGCCAGCAGCTTTCGGGGCCCGCAAGAGACCCAGTACTTC
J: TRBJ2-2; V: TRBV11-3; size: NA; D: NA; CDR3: CASSFGGRHGELFF; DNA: TGTGCCAGCAGCTTTGGGGGGCGCCACGGGGAGCTGTTTTTT
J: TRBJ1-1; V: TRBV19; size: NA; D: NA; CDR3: CALTDDRNTEAFF; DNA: TGTGCCCTTACTGACGACCGGAACACTGAAGCTTTCTTT
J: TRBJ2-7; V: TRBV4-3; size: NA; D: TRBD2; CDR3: CASSQDGAAGDDEQYF; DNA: TGCGCCAGCAGCCAAGATGGAGCAGCGGGGGACGACGAGCAGTACTTC
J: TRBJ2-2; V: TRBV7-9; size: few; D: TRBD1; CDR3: CASSPDREGGGELFF; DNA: TGTGCCAGCAGCCCTGACAGGGAAGGAGGCGGGGAGCTGTTTTTT
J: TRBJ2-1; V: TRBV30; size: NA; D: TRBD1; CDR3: CAWSWTGTYNEQFF; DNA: TGTGCCTGGAGTTGGACAGGGACCTACAATGAGCAGTTCTTC
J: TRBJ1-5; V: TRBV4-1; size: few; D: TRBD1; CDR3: CASSLTGGRAQPQHF; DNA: TGCGCCAGCAGCCTGACAGGGGGCCGGGCTCAGCCCCAGCATTTT
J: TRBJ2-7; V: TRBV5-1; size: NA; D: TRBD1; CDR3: CASSLVGTGLTYEQYF; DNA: TGCGCCAGCAGCTTAGTCGGGACAGGGCTTACCTACGAGCAGTACTTC
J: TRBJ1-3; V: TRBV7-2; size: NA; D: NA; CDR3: CASSLGWGAGGNTIYF; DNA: TGTGCCAGCAGCTTAGGTTGGGGGGCAGGTGGAAACACCATATATTTT
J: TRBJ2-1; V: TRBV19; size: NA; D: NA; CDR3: CASRSLHRSYNEQFF; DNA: TGTGCCAGTAGATCCCTACATCGGTCCTACAATGAGCAGTTCTTC
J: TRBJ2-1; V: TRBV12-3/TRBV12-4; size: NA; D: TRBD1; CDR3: CASSLRDRAPYNEQFF; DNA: TGTGCCAGCAGTCTCCGGGACAGGGCCCCGTACAATGAGCAGTTCTTC
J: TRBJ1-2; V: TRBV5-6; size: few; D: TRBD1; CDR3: CASSADRGHGYTF; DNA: TGTGCCAGCAGCGCCGACAGGGGGCATGGCTACACCTTC
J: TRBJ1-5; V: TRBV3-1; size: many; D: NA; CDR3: CASSQEGVGGKHF; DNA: TGTGCCAGCAGCCAAGAAGGGGTTGGCGGAAAGCATTTT
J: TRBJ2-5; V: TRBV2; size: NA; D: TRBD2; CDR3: CASSSGLAGAQETQYF; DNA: TGTGCCAGCAGTTCAGGACTAGCGGGAGCCCAAGAGACCCAGTACTTC
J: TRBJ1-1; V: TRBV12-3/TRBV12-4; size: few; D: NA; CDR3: CASRGLGMNTEAFF; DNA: TGTGCCAGCAGGGGGCTTGGGATGAACACTGAAGCTTTCTTT
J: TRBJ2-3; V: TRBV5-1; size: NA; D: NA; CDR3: CASSFSQQTGGQYF; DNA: TGCGCCAGCAGCTTCTCCCAGCAAACAGGCGGGCAGTATTTT
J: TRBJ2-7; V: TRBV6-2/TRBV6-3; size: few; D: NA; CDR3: CASNDRYYEQYF; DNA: TGTGCCAGCAATGACAGATACTACGAGCAGTACTTC
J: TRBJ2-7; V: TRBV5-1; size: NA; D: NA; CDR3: CASSLTGLIYEQYF; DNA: TGCGCCAGCAGCTTGACAGGGCTGATCTACGAGCAGTACTTC
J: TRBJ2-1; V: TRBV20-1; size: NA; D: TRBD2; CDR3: CSALAGGAREQFF; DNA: TGCAGTGCTCTAGCGGGGGGCGCCAGGGAGCAGTTCTTC
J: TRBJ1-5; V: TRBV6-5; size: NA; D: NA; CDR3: CASSSGPPSHQPQHF; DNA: TGTGCCAGCAGTTCCGGGCCCCCGAGCCATCAGCCCCAGCATTTT
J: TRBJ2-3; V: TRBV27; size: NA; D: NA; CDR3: CASSLSPPAERAADTQYF; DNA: TGTGCCAGCAGTTTATCACCCCCCGCGGAAAGGGCGGCAGATACGCAGTATTTT
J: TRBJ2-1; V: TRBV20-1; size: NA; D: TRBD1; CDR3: CSAPWTGGNNEQFF; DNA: TGCAGTGCCCCGTGGACAGGAGGAAACAATGAGCAGTTCTTC
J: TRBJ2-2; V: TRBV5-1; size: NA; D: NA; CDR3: CASSLGASEGDTGELFF; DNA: TGCGCCAGCAGCTTAGGGGCATCCGAGGGTGACACCGGGGAGCTGTTTTTT
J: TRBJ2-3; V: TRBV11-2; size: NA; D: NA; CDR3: CASSLADPHDTQYF; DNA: TGTGCCAGCAGCTTAGCGGATCCACACGATACGCAGTATTTT
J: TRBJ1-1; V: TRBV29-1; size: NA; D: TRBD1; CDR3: CSVTGALRTEAFF; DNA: TGCAGCGTTACAGGGGCCCTGAGGACTGAAGCTTTCTTT
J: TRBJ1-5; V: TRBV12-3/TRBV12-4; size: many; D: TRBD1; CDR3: CASSPDGTGNQPQHF; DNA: TGTGCCAGCAGTCCAGACGGGACAGGGAATCAGCCCCAGCATTTT
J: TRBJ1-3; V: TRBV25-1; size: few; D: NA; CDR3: CASSERGRAGNTIYF; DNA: TGTGCCAGCAGTGAGCGAGGAAGGGCTGGAAACACCATATATTTT
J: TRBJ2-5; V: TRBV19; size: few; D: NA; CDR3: CASSPAAGRETQYF; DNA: TGTGCCAGTAGTCCCGCCGCGGGACGAGAGACCCAGTACTTC
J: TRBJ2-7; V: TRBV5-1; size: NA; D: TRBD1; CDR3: CASSQRGTGFYEQYF; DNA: TGCGCCAGCAGCCAAAGGGGGACAGGGTTTTACGAGCAGTACTTC
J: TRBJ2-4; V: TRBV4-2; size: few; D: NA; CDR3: CASSQVSGRGERDIQYF; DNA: TGTGCCAGCAGCCAAGTTAGTGGCAGGGGTGAGAGGGACATTCAGTACTTC
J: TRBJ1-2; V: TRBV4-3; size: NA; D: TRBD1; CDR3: CASSPEHRGTGYTF; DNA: TGCGCCAGCAGCCCAGAACACAGGGGGACCGGCTACACCTTC
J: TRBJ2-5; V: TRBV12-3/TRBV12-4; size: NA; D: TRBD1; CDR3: CASSITGTGGETQYF; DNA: TGTGCCAGCAGTATCACCGGGACAGGGGGAGAGACCCAGTACTTC
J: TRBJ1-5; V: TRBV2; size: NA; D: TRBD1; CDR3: CASSENRGSNQPQHF; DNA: TGTGCCAGCAGTGAAAACAGGGGAAGCAATCAGCCCCAGCATTTT
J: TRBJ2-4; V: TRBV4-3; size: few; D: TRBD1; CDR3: CASSRWGWGQGRNIQYF; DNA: TGCGCCAGCAGCCGGTGGGGCTGGGGACAGGGAAGAAACATTCAGTACTTC
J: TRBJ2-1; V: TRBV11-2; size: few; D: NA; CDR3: CASSLDRVEQFF; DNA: TGTGCCAGCAGCTTAGATCGGGTTGAGCAGTTCTTC
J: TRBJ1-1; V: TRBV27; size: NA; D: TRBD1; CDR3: CASSPQTGGDTEAFF; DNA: TGTGCCAGCAGTCCCCAGACAGGGGGCGACACTGAAGCTTTCTTT
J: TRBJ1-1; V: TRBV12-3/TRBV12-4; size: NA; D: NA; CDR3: CASSPHRAAEAFF; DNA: TGTGCCAGCAGTCCCCACCGGGCGGCGGAAGCTTTCTTT
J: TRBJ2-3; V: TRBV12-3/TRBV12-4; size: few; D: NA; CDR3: CASTHGGAEGTQYF; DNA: TGTGCCAGCACCCATGGGGGGGCGGAGGGTACGCAGTATTTT
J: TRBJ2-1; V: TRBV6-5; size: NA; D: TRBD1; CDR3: CASSYGTGIYNEQFF; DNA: TGTGCCAGCAGTTACGGGACAGGGATCTACAATGAGCAGTTCTTC
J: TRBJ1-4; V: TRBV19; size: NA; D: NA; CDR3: CASTRPGLGEKLFF; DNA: TGTGCCAGTACTCGTCCCGGGCTGGGTGAAAAACTGTTTTTT